A selection of T cell receptor beta chains follows, all from one sample in a study of identifying expanded T cells in peripheral blood. TCRdb keeps only in-frame clones here, not all; method: immunoSEQ multiplex PCR. The repertoire consists of about 50,000 clones, with approximately 79% occurring once and the leading ten covering about 14%. The sequencing sample was made of blood. These receptors came from a person aged 18 to 70 in good health. The CDR3 runs from the conserved cysteine through the conserved F or W. Fields, in order: CDR3 protein, CDR3 DNA, CDR3 length, V gene, J gene, D gene, clone size. A D gene is named only where the DNA matches it firmly. Only part of the rows carry a size: once, few, many, or a class if the clone is expanded.

cdr3_aa: CAISGTGNGYGYTF
cdr3_nt: TGTGCCATCAGTGGGACAGGGAACGGCTATGGCTACACCTTC
cdr3_length: 14
v_call: TRBV10-3
j_call: TRBJ1-2
d_call: TRBD1
clone_size: NA

cdr3_aa: CASTPGLFQPQHF
cdr3_nt: TGTGCCAGCACTCCAGGTCTGTTTCAGCCCCAGCATTTT
cdr3_length: 13
v_call: TRBV2
j_call: TRBJ1-5
d_call: NA
clone_size: medium-sized

cdr3_aa: CASSLRETTNTGELFF
cdr3_nt: TGCGCCAGCAGCTTGCGGGAAACCACGAACACCGGGGAGCTGTTTTTT
cdr3_length: 16
v_call: TRBV5-1
j_call: TRBJ2-2
d_call: NA
clone_size: NA

cdr3_aa: CASSVDGRYNEQFF
cdr3_nt: TGTGCCAGCAGCGTAGATGGTCGGTACAATGAGCAGTTCTTC
cdr3_length: 14
v_call: TRBV9
j_call: TRBJ2-1
d_call: NA
clone_size: once

cdr3_aa: CASRSRTGGTDTQYF
cdr3_nt: TGCGCCAGCCGATCCCGGACAGGAGGTACAGATACGCAGTATTTT
cdr3_length: 15
v_call: TRBV5-1
j_call: TRBJ2-3
d_call: TRBD1
clone_size: once

cdr3_aa: CASSETGASTDTQYF
cdr3_nt: TGTGCCAGCAGCGAAACAGGGGCCAGCACAGATACGCAGTATTTT
cdr3_length: 15
v_call: TRBV7-7
j_call: TRBJ2-3
d_call: TRBD1
clone_size: once

cdr3_aa: CASSLEADTEAFF
cdr3_nt: TGTGCCAGCAGCTTAGAGGCCGACACTGAAGCTTTCTTT
cdr3_length: 13
v_call: TRBV11-3
j_call: TRBJ1-1
d_call: NA
clone_size: NA

cdr3_aa: CSARGDTQYF
cdr3_nt: TGCAGTGCTAGGGGAGATACGCAGTATTTT
cdr3_length: 10
v_call: TRBV20-1
j_call: TRBJ2-3
d_call: NA
clone_size: NA

cdr3_aa: CASTRSGTTNNEQFF
cdr3_nt: TGTGCCAGCACCAGGTCGGGAACTACGAACAATGAGCAGTTCTTC
cdr3_length: 15
v_call: TRBV5-5
j_call: TRBJ2-1
d_call: NA
clone_size: NA

cdr3_aa: CASSYSPDSGNTIYF
cdr3_nt: TGTGCCAGCAGTTACTCCCCAGACTCTGGAAACACCATATATTTT
cdr3_length: 15
v_call: TRBV6-5
j_call: TRBJ1-3
d_call: NA
clone_size: NA

cdr3_aa: CASSLSALAGGPGYEQYF
cdr3_nt: TGTGCCAGCAGTTTATCTGCGCTAGCGGGAGGGCCGGGGTACGAGCAGTACTTC
cdr3_length: 18
v_call: TRBV27
j_call: TRBJ2-7
d_call: TRBD2
clone_size: NA

cdr3_aa: CASSLGRAQPQHF
cdr3_nt: TGTGCCAGCAGCTTGGGGCGGGCGCAGCCCCAGCATTTT
cdr3_length: 13
v_call: TRBV5-8
j_call: TRBJ1-5
d_call: NA
clone_size: NA

cdr3_aa: CASSLEPTSGRANF
cdr3_nt: TGTGCCAGCAGTTTAGAACCGACTAGCGGGCGAGCAAACTTC
cdr3_length: 14
v_call: TRBV28
j_call: TRBJ2-5
d_call: TRBD2
clone_size: once

cdr3_aa: CASSLLAGAGEQYF
cdr3_nt: TGCGCCAGCAGCTTACTAGCGGGAGCGGGCGAGCAGTACTTC
cdr3_length: 14
v_call: TRBV5-1
j_call: TRBJ2-7
d_call: TRBD2
clone_size: NA

cdr3_aa: CSVMGNTEAFF
cdr3_nt: TGCAGCGTTATGGGGAACACTGAAGCTTTCTTT
cdr3_length: 11
v_call: TRBV29-1
j_call: TRBJ1-1
d_call: NA
clone_size: NA

cdr3_aa: CASSTLQDHTDTQYF
cdr3_nt: TGTGCCAGTAGTACATTGCAGGACCACACAGATACGCAGTATTTT
cdr3_length: 15
v_call: TRBV19
j_call: TRBJ2-3
d_call: NA
clone_size: NA